A single sample is the source of the 8 T cell receptor beta chains below, sequenced in a study of blood T cell repertoires in COVID-19. Sequencing was performed with immunoSEQ multiplex PCR; in TCRdb, only in-frame clones are kept and a portion is missing. The table lists a few hundred thousand clones, around 80% of them singletons. Sequenced input: peripheral blood. The receptors derive from a woman aged 50 to 65 with acute or convalescent COVID-19.

To note about this clone: This CDR3 is also generated by other DNA sequences in the sample. The chain joins TRBV5-4 to TRBJ1-1; possible D gene TRBD1, 5 bases. Germline V lookup: CDR1 SGHNT, CDR2 YYREEE (reference sequence). V lost 2 bases, J lost 1 base, and 6 bases lay in between. The CDR3 is made up of 13 amino acids. The CDR3 spells CASSFQGNTEAFF. In DNA, the CDR3 is TGTGCCAGCAGCTTTCAGGGGAACACTGAAGCTTTCTTT.

V gene TRBV5-1 combines with J gene TRBJ2-3, with D tentatively TRBD1 (6 bases). From germline, CDR1 is SGHRS and CDR2 YFSETQ. The CDR3 loop spans 16 amino acids. The ends were cut back, 5 bases at V and 1 base at J, with 17 bases in the middle. CDR3 bases: TGCGCCAGCAGTAATTCAGGGGAGAAGGGCACAGATACGCAGTATTTT. It is translated as CASSNSGEKGTDTQYF.

The chain employs TRBV4-1 and TRBJ1-5, with TRBD1 matching over 7 bases. The J segment lost 5 bases and the V segment lost 3 bases, leaving 7 bases of the junction unmatched. The CDR3 spans 15 residues. CDR1 and CDR2 (germline): MGHRA, YSYEKL. The CDR3 region is CASSHDNRGHQPQHF. The CDR3 DNA is TGCGCCAGCAGCCACGATAACAGGGGCCATCAGCCCCAGCATTTT.

The chain uses TRBV19 and TRBJ2-3; 12 bases are shared with TRBD2. This CDR3 contains 15 residues. The V segment lost 5 bases and the J segment 3 bases; nucleotides outside the gene matches: 3. The germline V gene has CDR1 LNHDA and CDR2 SQIVND (reference sequence). The CDR3, as DNA: TGTGCCAGTAGTCCCGGGACTAGCGGGACAGATACGCAGTATTTT. As protein: CASSPGTSGTDTQYF.

The rearrangement links TRBV6-5 to TRBJ2-3; possibly TRBD2 for D (6 bases). Trimming took off 8 bases at V and 2 bases at J, with 14 bases between the two ends. This CDR3 has 14 residues. Looked up from germline, CDR1 is MNHEY and CDR2 is SVGAGI. Written as DNA, the CDR3 is TGTGCCAGCGAAGACGGGAGCCCCACAGATACGCAGTATTTT. Translated, it gives CASEDGSPTDTQYF.

Only one count was recorded for this clone. This chain uses TRBV4-1 with TRBJ1-1, with unresolved D. V lost 2 bases, J lost 4 bases, and 20 bases lay in between. Germline loops: CDR1 MGHRA, CDR2 YSYEKL. The CDR3 is 17 amino acids. The CDR3: CASSQRTSATIGTEAFF. The CDR3 coding sequence is TGCGCCAGCAGCCAACGTACTTCGGCGACTATAGGCACTGAAGCTTTCTTT.

The chain recombines TRBV3-1 (or the pseudogene TRBV3-2) with TRBJ1-4; D ambiguous. Germline-derived CDR1 and CDR2 are LGHDT and YNNKEL (reference sequence). Trimming removed 8 bases from V and 8 bases from J, with 9 bases in between. The CDR3 is made up of 11 amino acids. CDR3 DNA sequence: TGTGCCAGCGGTAAGAGGGAAAAACTGTTTTTT. This gives the protein CASGKREKLFF.

V and J are TRBV18 and TRBJ1-4, with a possible D match to TRBD1 (6 bases). From germline, CDR1 is KGHSH and CDR2 LQKENI. The V gene lost 2 bases and the J gene lost 3 bases, with 7 bases spanning the gap. The CDR3 has 14 residues. Here the CDR3 reads CASSPAGANEKLFF. For the CDR3, the DNA is TGTGCCAGCTCACCAGCAGGGGCTAATGAAAAACTGTTTTTT.